The following is a T cell receptor (beta chain) sequence with its context. Its antigen is not identified. The source of the sample is a study of CD8 T cells in ankylosing spondylitis. Broader study findings: As reported, disease-linked clones showed significant enrichment in matched ankylosing spondylitis synovial fluid. A motif in TCR beta, a set of roughly 8 highly homologous variants, appeared characteristic of ankylosing spondylitis blood. Disease-linked clones had a CD8+ phenotype and relatively low frequency in peripheral blood.

The CDR3 sequence is 14 residues long. Germline V CDR1 and CDR2: SEHNR, FQNEAQ (reference sequence). V lost 5 bases to trimming and J lost 3 bases, with 14 bases between them. By quantitative 5'-RACE with molecular barcodes, the TCR beta libraries were made. Via MiXCR, TCRdb re-called the 5' RACE reads, giving one row per CDR3 protein. The top ten hold around 30% of the sample, which has about 250,000 distinct CDR3 sequences, roughly 18% seen once. The origin of this receptor is a male donor with ankylosing spondylitis or in good health (not recorded which). This chain uses TRBV7-9 with TRBJ2-7; no clear D gene. Sequencing was done on a sample of blood, either unsorted or a sorted T cell fraction (not recorded which). CDR3 in DNA: TGTGCCAGCAGCCCGATAGGACCAAGCTACGAGCAGTACTTC. Translation gives CASSPIGPSYEQYF.